The T cell receptor (beta chain) described here comes from a study of low-dose radiotherapy and immunotherapy resistance in tumors. In the study overall: Every day for four cycles from cycle 1 day 1, patients took 300 mg of oral aspirin.

Time point of the sample: after trial treatment. Specified treatment: LDRT plus nivolumab, ipilimumab, low-dose cyclophosphamide and aspirin (RACIN trial). This clonotype showed up many times. Germline V lookup: CDR1 SGHRS, CDR2 YFSETQ. The CDR3 is 14 amino acids. V shed 2 bases and J shed 0 bases, with 6 bases lying between them. Both TCRalpha and TCRbeta chains were reverse transcribed with V-gene-specific primers. For amplifying TCRs, the PCR ran for around 20 cycles with Phusion, which was used together with a constant-region primer and the adapter on the V primers. One entry per CDR3 protein results from TCRdb running MiXCR on the reads. This sample yields tens of thousands of distinct CDR3 sequences, of which approximately 22% are seen a single time; 9.5% to 15% belongs to the top ten.

The chain links TRBV5-1 to TRBJ2-1, with D perhaps matching TRBD2 (6 bases). The input for sequencing was PBMCs, taken after low-dose radiotherapy plus immunotherapy. This clonotype was obtained from a female donor with ovarian cancer. CDR3 region: CASSLAGSYNEQFF. DNA for the CDR3: TGCGCCAGCAGCTTAGCGGGCTCCTACAATGAGCAGTTCTTC.